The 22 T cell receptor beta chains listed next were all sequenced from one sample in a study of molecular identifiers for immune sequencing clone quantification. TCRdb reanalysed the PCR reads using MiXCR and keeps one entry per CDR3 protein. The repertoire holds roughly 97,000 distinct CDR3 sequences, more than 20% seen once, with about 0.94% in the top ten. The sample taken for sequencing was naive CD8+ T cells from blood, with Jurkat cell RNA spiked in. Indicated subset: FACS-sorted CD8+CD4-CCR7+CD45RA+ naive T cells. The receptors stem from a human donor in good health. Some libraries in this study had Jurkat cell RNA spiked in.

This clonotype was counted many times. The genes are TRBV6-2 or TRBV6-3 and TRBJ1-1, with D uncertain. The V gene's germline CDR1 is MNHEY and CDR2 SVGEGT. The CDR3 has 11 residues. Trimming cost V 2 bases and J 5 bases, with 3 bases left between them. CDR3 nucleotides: TGTGCCAGCAGTTACCCAACTGAAGCTTTCTTT. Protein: CASSYPTEAFF.

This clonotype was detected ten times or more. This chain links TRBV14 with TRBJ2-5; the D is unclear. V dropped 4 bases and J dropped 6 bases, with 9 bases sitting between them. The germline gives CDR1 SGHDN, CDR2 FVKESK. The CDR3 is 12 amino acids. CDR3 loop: CASSLDAKTQYF. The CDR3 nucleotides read TGTGCCAGCAGCCTGGACGCAAAGACCCAGTACTTC.

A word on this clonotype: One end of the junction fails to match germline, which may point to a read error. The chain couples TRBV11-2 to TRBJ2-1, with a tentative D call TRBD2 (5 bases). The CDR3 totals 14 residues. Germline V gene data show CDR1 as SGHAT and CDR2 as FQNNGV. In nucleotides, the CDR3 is TGTGTCAGCAACTCAGGACTGAACCCCGAAAAGCAGTTCTTC. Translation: CVSNSGLNPEKQFF.

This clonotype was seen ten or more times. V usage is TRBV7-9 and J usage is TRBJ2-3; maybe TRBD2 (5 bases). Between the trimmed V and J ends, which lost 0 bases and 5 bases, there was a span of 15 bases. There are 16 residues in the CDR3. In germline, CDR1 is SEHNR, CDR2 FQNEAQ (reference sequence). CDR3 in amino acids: CASSLAWGEVGDTQYF. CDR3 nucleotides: TGTGCCAGCAGCTTAGCTTGGGGAGAGGTAGGAGATACGCAGTATTTT. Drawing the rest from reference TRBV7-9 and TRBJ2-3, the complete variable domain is DTGVSQNPRHKITKRGQNVTFRCDPISEHNRLYWYRQTLGQGPEFLTYFQNEAQLEKSRLLSDRFSAERPKGSFSTLEIQRTEQGDSAMYLCASSLAWGEVGDTQYFGPGTRLTVL.

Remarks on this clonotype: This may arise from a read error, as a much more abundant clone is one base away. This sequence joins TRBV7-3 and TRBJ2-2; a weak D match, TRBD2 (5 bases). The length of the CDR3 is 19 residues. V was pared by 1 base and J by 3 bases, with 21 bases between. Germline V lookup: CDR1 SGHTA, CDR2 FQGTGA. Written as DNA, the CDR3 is TGTGCCAGCAGCTTAATTCCGCCTAGCAGCCTGCCGTACACCGGGGAGCTGTTTTTT. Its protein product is CASSLIPPSSLPYTGELFF. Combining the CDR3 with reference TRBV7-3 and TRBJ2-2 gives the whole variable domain GAGVSQTPSNKVTEKGKYVELRCDPISGHTALYWYRQSLGQGPEFLIYFQGTGAADDSGLPNDRFFAVRPEGSVSTLKIQRTERGDSAVYLCASSLIPPSSLPYTGELFFGEGSRLTVL.

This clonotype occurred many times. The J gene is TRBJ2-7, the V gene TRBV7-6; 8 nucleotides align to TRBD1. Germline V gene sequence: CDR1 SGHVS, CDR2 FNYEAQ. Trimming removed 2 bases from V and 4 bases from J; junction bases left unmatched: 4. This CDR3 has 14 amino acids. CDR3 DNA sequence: TGTGCCAGCAGCTTATCAGGGGGCGTGTACGAGCAGTACTTC. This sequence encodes CASSLSGGVYEQYF.

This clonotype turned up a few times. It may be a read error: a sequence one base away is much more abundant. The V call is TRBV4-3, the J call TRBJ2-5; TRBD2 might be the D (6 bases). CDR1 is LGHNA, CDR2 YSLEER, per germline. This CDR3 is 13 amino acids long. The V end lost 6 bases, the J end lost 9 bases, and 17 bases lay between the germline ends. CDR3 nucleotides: TGCGCCAGCAGTCGCGGGACCCGTGAGCCCCAGTACTTC. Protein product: CASSRGTREPQYF.

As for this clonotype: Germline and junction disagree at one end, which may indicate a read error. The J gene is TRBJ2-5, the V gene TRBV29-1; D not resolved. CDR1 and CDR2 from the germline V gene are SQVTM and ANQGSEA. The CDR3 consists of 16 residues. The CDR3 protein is CSVEECLRTYQATQYF. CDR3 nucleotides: TGCAGCGTTGAAGAGTGCCTGAGGACCTATCAAGCGACCCAGTACTTC.

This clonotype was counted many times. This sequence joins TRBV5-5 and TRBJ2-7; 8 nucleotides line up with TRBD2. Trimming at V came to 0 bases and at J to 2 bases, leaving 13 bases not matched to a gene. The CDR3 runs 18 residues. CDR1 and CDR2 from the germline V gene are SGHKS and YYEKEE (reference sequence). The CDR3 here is CASSLDALAGSRPYEQYF. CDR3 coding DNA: TGTGCCAGCAGCTTGGATGCGCTAGCGGGTTCCCGGCCCTACGAGCAGTACTTC.

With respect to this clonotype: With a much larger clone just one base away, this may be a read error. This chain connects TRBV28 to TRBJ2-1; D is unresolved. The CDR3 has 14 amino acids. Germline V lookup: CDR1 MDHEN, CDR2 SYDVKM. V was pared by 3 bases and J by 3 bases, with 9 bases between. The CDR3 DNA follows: TGTGCCAGCAGTTTTCGGTGGGGCTACAATGAGCAGTTCTTC. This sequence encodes CASSFRWGYNEQFF.

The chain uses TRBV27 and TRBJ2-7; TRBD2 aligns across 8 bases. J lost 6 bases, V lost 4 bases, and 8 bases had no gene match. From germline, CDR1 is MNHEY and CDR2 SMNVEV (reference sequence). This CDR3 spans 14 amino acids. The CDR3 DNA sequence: TGTGCCAGCAGTTCGCTTGGACTAGCTGGCGAGCAGTACTTC. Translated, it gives CASSSLGLAGEQYF.

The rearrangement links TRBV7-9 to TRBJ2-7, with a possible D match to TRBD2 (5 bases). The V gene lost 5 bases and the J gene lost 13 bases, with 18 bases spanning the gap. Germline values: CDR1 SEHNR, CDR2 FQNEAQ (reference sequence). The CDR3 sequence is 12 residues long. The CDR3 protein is CASSPGSYDHYF. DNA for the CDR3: TGTGCCAGCAGCCCGGGATCCTACGACCACTACTTC.

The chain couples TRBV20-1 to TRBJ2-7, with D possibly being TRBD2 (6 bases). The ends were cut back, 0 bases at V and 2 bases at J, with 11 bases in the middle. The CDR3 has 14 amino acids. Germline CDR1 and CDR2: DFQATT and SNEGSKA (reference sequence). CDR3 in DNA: TGCAGTGCTAGAGAGCTGGAGGGAACCTACGAGCAGTACTTC. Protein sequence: CSARELEGTYEQYF.

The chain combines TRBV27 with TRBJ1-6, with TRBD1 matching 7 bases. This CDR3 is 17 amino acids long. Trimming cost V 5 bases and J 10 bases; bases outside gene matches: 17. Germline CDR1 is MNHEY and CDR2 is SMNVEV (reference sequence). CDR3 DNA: TGTGCCAGCAGTCCAATGACCGCGACAGGGATTAACTCACCCCTCCACTTT. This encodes CASSPMTATGINSPLHF.

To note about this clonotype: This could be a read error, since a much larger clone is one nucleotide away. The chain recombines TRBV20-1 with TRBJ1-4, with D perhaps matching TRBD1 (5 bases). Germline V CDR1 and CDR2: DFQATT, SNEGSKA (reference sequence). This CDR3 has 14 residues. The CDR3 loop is CSARGSGFGEKPFF. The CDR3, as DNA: TGCAGTGCTAGGGGGTCAGGGTTTGGTGAAAAACCGTTTTTT.

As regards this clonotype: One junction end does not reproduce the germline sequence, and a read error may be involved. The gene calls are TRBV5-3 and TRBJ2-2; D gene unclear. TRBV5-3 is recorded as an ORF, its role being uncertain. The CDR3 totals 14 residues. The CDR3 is CASSLGFATGELFF. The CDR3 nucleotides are TGTGCCAGCAGCTTAGGGTTCGCCACCGGGGAGCTGTTTTTT.

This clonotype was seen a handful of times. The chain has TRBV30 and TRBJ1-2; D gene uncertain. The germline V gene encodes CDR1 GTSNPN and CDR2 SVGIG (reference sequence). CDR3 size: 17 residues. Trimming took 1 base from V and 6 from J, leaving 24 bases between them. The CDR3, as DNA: TGTGCCTGGAGTGGCTTGCTCGCAATGTCGGCCCCGGATGGCTACACCTTC. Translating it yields CAWSGLLAMSAPDGYTF.

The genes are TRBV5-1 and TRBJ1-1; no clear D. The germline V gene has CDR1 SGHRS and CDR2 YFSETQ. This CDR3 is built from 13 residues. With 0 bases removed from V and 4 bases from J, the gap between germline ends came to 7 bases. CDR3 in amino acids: CASSLGYGTEAFF. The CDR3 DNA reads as TGCGCCAGCAGCTTGGGGTACGGCACTGAAGCTTTCTTT.

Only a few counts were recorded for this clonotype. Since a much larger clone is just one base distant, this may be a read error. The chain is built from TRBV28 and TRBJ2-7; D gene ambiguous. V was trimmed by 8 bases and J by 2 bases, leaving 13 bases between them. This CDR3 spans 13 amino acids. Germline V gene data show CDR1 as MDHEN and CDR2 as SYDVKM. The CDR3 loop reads CASGPDGTYEQYF. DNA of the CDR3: TGTGCCAGCGGACCCGACGGTACCTACGAGCAGTACTTC.

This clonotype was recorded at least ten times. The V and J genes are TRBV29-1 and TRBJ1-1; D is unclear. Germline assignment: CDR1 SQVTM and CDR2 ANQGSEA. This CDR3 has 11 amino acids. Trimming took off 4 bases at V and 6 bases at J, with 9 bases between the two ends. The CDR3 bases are TGCAGCGTTGCAGAGGGCGCTGAAGCTTTCTTT. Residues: CSVAEGAEAFF.

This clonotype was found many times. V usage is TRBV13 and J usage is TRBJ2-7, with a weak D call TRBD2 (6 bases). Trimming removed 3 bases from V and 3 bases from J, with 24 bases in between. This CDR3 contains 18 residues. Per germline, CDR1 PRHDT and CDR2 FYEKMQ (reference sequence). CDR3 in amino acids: CASSFRSFQRVVGYEQYF. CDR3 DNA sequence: TGTGCCAGCAGCTTCCGTTCCTTCCAGCGGGTGGTGGGCTACGAGCAGTACTTC. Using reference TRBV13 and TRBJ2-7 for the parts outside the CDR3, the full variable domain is AAGVIQSPRHLIKEKRETATLKCYPIPRHDTVYWYQQGPGQDPQFLISFYEKMQSDKGSIPDRFSAQQFSDYHSELNMSSLELGDSALYFCASSFRSFQRVVGYEQYFGPGTRLTVT.

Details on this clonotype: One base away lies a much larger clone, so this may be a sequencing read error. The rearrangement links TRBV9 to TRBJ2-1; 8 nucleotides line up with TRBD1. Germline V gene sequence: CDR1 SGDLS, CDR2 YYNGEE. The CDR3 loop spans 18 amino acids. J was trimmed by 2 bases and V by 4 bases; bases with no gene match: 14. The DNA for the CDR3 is TGTGCCAGCAGCTCCGCTTATTGGACAGGGCCCCCCTACAATGAGCAGTTCTTC. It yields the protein CASSSAYWTGPPYNEQFF.